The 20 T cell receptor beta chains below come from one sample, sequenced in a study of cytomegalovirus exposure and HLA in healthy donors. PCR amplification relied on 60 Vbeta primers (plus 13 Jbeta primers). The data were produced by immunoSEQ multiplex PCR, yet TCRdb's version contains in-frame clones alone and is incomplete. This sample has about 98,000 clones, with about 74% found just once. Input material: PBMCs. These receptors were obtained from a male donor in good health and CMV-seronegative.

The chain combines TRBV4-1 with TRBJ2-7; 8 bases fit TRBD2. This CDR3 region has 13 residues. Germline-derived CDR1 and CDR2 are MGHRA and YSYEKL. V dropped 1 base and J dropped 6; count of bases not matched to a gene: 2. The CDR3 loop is CASSQGLAGEQYF. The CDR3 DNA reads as TGCGCCAGCAGCCAAGGCCTAGCGGGCGAGCAGTACTTC.

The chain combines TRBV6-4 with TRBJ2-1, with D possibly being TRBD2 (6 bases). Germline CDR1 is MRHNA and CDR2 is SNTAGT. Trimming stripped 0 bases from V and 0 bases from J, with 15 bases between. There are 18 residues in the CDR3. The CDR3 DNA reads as TGTGCCAGCAGTGACTCGATAGGGCTAGCGAACTCCTACAATGAGCAGTTCTTC. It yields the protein CASSDSIGLANSYNEQFF.

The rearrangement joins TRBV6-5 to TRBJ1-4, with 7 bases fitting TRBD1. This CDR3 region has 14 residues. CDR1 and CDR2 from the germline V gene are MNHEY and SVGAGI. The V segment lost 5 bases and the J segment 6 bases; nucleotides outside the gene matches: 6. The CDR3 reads CASSQQGIYEKLFF. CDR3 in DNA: TGTGCCAGCAGTCAACAGGGGATTTATGAAAAACTGTTTTTT.

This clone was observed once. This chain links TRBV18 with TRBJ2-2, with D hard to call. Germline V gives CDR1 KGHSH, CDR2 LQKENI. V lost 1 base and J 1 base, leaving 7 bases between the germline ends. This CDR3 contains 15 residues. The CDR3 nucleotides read TGTGCCAGCTCACCACTATCCGGGAACACCGGGGAGCTGTTTTTT. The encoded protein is CASSPLSGNTGELFF.

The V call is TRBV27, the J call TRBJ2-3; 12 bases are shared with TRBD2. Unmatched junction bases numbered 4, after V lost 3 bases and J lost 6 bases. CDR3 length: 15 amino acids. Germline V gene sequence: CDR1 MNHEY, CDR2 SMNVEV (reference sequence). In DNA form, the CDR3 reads TGTGCCAGCAGTTTGACTAGCGGGAGTTTGGATACGCAGTATTTT. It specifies CASSLTSGSLDTQYF.

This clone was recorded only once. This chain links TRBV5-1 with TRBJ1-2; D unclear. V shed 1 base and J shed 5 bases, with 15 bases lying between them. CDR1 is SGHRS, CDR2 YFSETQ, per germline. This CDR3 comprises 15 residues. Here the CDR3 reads CASSLLEGEGYGYTF. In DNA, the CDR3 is TGCGCCAGCAGCTTGTTGGAGGGAGAAGGATATGGCTACACCTTC. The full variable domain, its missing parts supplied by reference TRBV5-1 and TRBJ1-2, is KAGVTQTPRYLIKTRGQQVTLSCSPISGHRSVSWYQQTPGQGLQFLFEYFSETQRNKGNFPGRFSGRQFSNSRSEMNVSTLELGDSALYLCASSLLEGEGYGYTFGSGTRLTVV.

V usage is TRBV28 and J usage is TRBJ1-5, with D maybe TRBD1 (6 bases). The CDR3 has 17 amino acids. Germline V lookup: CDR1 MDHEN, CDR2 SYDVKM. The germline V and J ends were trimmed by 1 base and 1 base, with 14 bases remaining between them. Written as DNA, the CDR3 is TGTGCCAGCAGTTTATCGGGGGGCCGGGAGAGCAATCAGCCCCAGCATTTT. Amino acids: CASSLSGGRESNQPQHF.

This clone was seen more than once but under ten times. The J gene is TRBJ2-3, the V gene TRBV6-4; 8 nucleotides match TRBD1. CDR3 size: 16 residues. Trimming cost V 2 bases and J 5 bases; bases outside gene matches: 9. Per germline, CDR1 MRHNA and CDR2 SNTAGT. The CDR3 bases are TGTGCCAGCAGTGACCTCCCAGGGGGCTCTGGAGATACGCAGTATTTT. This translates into CASSDLPGGSGDTQYF.

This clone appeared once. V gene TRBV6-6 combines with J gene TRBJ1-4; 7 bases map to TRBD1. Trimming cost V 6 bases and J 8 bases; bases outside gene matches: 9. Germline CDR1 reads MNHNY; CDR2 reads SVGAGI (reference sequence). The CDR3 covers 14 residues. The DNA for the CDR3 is TGTGCCAGCAGAACGACAGGGCGGAACGAAAAACTGTTTTTT. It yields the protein CASRTTGRNEKLFF.

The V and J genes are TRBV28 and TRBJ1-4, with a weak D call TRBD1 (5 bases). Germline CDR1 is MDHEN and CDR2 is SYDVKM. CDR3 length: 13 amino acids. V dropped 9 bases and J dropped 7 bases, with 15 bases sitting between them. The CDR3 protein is CASKRDVVEKLFF. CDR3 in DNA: TGTGCCAGTAAGCGGGACGTCGTTGAAAAACTGTTTTTT.

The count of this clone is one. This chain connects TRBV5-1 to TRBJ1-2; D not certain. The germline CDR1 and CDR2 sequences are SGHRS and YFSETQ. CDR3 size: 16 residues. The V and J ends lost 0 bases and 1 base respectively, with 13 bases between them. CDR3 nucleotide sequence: TGCGCCAGCAGCTTGGTGCTGGGAGGGTTTAACTATGGCTACACCTTC. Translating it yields CASSLVLGGFNYGYTF.

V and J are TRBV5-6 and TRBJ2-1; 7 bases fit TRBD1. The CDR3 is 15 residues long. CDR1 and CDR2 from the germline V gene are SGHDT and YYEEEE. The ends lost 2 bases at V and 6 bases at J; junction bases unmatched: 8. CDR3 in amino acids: CASSLGTVKGNEQFF. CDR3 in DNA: TGTGCCAGCAGCTTAGGGACAGTGAAGGGCAATGAGCAGTTCTTC.

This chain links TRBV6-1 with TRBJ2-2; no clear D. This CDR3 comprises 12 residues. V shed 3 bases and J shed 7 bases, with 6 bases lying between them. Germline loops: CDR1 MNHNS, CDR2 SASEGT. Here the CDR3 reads CASSDVLGELFF. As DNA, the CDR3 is TGTGCCAGCAGTGATGTCCTCGGGGAGCTGTTTTTT.

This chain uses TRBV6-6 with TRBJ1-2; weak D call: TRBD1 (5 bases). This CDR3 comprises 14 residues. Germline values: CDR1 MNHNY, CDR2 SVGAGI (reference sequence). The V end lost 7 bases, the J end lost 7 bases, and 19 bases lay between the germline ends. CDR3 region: CASILGGGATGYTF. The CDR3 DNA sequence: TGTGCCAGCATTCTCGGGGGTGGGGCGACTGGCTACACCTTC.

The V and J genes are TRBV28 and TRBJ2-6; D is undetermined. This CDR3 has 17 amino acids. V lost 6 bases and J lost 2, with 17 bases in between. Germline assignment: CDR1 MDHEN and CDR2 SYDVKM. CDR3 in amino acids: CASRRGPSRTGANVLTF. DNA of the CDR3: TGTGCCAGCAGACGTGGGCCCTCTCGAACTGGGGCCAACGTCCTGACTTTC.

This CDR3 is CASSYQGSGANVLTF. In DNA, the CDR3 is TGTGCCAGCAGTTACCAGGGCTCTGGGGCCAACGTCCTGACTTTC. The chain uses TRBV6-5 and TRBJ2-6; tentative D call: TRBD1 (5 bases). Germline V gene sequence: CDR1 MNHEY, CDR2 SVGAGI. This CDR3 contains 15 residues. Trimming shortened V by 2 bases and J by 0 bases, and 5 bases separated the two germline ends.

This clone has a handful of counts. The CDR3, as DNA: TGTGCCAGCAGTTACAATAGGGGGGGTGGCTACACCTTC. Translated: CASSYNRGGGYTF. The chain employs TRBV6-5 and TRBJ1-2, with TRBD1 as a possible D gene (6 bases). V dropped 2 bases and J dropped 7 bases, with 11 bases sitting between them. CDR1 is MNHEY, CDR2 SVGAGI, per germline. The CDR3 spans 13 residues.

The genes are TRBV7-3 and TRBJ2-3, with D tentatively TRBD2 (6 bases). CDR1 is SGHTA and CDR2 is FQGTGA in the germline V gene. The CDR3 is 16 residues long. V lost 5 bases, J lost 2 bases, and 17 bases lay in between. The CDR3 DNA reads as TGTGCCAGCAGCCCCTCACTAGCTGCGACCACAGATACGCAGTATTTT. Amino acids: CASSPSLAATTDTQYF.

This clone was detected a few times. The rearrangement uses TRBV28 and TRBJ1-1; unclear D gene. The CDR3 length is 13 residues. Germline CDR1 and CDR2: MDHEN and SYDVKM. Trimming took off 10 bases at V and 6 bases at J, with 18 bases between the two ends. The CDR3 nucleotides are TGTGCCACCAAAAGCCACCCTAGCCCTGAAGCTTTCTTT. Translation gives CATKSHPSPEAFF.

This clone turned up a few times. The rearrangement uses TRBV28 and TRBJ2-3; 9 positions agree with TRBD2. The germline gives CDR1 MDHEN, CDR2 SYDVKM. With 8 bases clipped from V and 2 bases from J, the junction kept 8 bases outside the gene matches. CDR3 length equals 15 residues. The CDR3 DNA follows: TGTGCCAGCCTCAAAGCGGGAGGCCCCACAGATACGCAGTATTTT. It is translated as CASLKAGGPTDTQYF.